What follows is one TCR gamma chain and its context. Its target is not known. CDR3 length: 12 amino acids. After alphabeta T cell depletion, CD3+ Vdelta1+ Vdelta2- thymocytes were sorted. Vdelta1+ thymocyte sorts reached between 98% and 99.6% purity. The sample originates from a study of Vδ1+ human thymocytes. Extracted RNA was reverse transcribed into cDNA. Multiplex PCR used pooled V-gene forward primers and a constant-region reverse primer to amplify CDR3s. TCRdb re-analyzed the multiplex PCR reads via CATT. The data hold about 11,000 gamma-chain clones, with under 55% observed a single time. General study findings and limits: Despite high sort purity, roughly 20% of thymic T cell receptor delta sequences were Vdelta2. Thymic TRG and TRD repertoires appeared highly polyclonal.

The V gene is uncalled and the J gene is TRGJ1 or TRGJ2. The clonotype comes from a boy under two years old who had congenital heart surgery. Input material: Vdelta1+ gamma-delta thymocytes from the thymus. As to subset: FACS-sorted CD3+ TCRalphabeta- TCRVdelta1+ TCRVdelta2- thymocytes. The CDR3: CATWYFYYKKLF. CDR3 coding DNA: TGTGCCACCTGGTACTTCTATTATAAGAAACTCTTT.